Here is one T cell receptor (beta chain) with its context. Its specificity is unknown. Germline V lookup: CDR1 SNHLY, CDR2 FYNNEI. V lost 6 bases to trimming and J lost 0 bases; unmatched junction nucleotides: 5. The CDR3 length is 15 residues. The data were obtained in a study of cytomegalovirus exposure and HLA in healthy donors. In the study overall: A previous analysis identified approximately 110 million unique TCR beta sequences derived from some 170 million T cells.

Overall study findings and caveats: Researchers reported from a later analysis that most CMV-associated TCR beta chains appeared HLA-restricted.

With 60 Vbeta and 13 Jbeta primers, the PCR was carried out. The assay was immunoSEQ multiplex PCR, and TCRdb's table has in-frame clones only and misses some. Among some 120,000 clones listed, 70% to 85% were seen once. The V call is TRBV2, the J call TRBJ1-3, with TRBD1 matching 7 bases. Source material: PBMCs. The TCR comes from a woman between 40 and 50 years old in good health and CMV-seropositive. CDR3 residues: CASRWDSVSGNTIYF. The DNA for the CDR3 is TGTGCCAGCAGATGGGACAGCGTCTCTGGAAACACCATATATTTT.